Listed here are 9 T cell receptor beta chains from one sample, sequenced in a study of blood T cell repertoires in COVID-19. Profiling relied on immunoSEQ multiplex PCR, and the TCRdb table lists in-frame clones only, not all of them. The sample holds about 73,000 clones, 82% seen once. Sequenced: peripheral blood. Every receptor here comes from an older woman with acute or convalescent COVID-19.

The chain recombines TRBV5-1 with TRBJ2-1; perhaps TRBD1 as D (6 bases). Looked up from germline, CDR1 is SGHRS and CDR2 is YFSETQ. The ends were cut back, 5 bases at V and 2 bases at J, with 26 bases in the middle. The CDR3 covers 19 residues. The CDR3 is CASRSPGTRGSRPYNEQFF. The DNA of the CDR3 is TGCGCCAGCAGGAGCCCCGGGACAAGGGGGAGCCGGCCCTACAATGAGCAGTTCTTC.

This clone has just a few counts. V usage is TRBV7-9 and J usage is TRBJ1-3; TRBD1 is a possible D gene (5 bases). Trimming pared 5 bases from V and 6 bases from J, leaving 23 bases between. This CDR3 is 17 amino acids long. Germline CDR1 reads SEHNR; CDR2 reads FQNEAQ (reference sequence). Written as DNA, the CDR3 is TGTGCCAGCAGCCCGACCAGGAACAGGTTTCTTGAAAACACCATATATTTT. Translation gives CASSPTRNRFLENTIYF.

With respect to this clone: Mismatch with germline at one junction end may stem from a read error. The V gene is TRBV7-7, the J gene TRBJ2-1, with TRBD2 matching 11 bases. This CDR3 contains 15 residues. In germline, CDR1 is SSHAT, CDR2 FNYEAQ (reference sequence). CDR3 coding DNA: TGTGCCAGCAGCCCCACTAGCGGGAGCTACCATGAGCAGTTCTTC. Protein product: CASSPTSGSYHEQFF.

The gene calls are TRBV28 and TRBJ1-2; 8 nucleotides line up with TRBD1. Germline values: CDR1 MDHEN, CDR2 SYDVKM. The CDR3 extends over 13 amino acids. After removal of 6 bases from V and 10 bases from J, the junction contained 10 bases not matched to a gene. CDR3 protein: CASRTGTGFVYTF. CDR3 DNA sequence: TGTGCCAGCAGAACCGGGACAGGCTTCGTCTACACCTTC.

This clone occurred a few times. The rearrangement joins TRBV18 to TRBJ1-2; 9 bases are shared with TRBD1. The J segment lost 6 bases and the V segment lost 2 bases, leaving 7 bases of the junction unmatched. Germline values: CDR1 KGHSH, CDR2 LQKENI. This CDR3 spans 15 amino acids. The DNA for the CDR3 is TGTGCCAGCTCACCATCAAACAGGGGGCGCGATGGCTACACCTTC. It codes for CASSPSNRGRDGYTF.

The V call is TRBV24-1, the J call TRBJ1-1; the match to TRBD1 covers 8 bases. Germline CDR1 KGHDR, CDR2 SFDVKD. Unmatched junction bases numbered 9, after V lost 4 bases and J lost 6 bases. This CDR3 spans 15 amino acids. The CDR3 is CATSDRGQGGSEAFF. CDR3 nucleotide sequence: TGTGCCACCAGTGACCGAGGACAGGGAGGGTCTGAAGCTTTCTTT.

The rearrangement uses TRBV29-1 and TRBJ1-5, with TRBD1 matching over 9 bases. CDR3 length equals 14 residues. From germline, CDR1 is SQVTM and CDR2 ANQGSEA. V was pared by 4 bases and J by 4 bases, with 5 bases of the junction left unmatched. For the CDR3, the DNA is TGCAGCGTTGCGGACAGGGGCGCAAATCAGCCCCAGCATTTT. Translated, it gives CSVADRGANQPQHF. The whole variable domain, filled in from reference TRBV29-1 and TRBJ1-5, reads SAVISQKPSRDICQRGTSLTIQCQVDSQVTMMFWYRQQPGQSLTLIATANQGSEATYESGFVIDKFPISRPNLTFSTLTVSNMSPEDSSIYLCSVADRGANQPQHFGDGTRLSIL.

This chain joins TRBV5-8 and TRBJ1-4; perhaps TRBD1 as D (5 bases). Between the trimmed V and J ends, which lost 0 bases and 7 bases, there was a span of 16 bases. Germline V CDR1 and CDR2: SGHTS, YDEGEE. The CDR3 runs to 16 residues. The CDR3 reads CASSLDLGARGEKLFF. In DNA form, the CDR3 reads TGTGCCAGCAGCTTGGATTTAGGGGCCCGTGGTGAAAAACTGTTTTTT.

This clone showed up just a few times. The CDR3 sequence is CASSMSSYNEQFF. CDR3 nucleotides: TGTGCCAGCAGCATGAGCTCCTACAATGAGCAGTTCTTC. This chain joins TRBV6-5 and TRBJ2-1, with D unresolved. The V gene's germline CDR1 is MNHEY and CDR2 SVGAGI. V lost 6 bases and J lost 0, with 6 bases in between. The CDR3 covers 13 residues.